Detailed here is one T cell receptor (beta chain). This sample was taken from a study of blood T cell repertoires in COVID-19. At the level of the study: The samples span acute and convalescent COVID-19 from the United States, Italy and Spain. T cells, B-cell-depleted T cells, or PBMCs provided the cDNA or gDNA that served as material.

The study recruited people aged about 18 to 95 years across approximately 24 US areas. In the original analysis: Reference gene primer amplification gave estimated nucleated cell counts. Sequencing used immunoSEQ multiplex PCR; TCRdb keeps in-frame clones, though not all of them. That table is the source of V, J and clone size, and D and trimming were worked out from the DNA. Of around 250,000 clones listed, approximately 83% are singletons. V dropped 4 bases and J dropped 6; count of bases not matched to a gene: 11. CDR3 length: 15 residues. CDR1 is SGHRS, CDR2 YFSETQ, per germline. Sequencing was done on a sample of PBMCs or T cells enriched from blood (not recorded which). The V and J genes are TRBV5-1 and TRBJ2-7; TRBD2 matches 9 bases. This clonotype was sampled from a middle-aged man who had recovered from COVID-19. CDR3 amino acids: CASSQVVAGALEQYF. CDR3 nucleotide sequence: TGCGCCAGCAGCCAGGTGGTAGCGGGGGCCCTCGAGCAGTACTTC.